The present TCR beta chain was sequenced within a study of shared T cell receptors in the human thymus. The CDR3 consists of 14 residues. Trimming cost V 5 bases and J 3 bases, with 13 bases left between them. In germline, CDR1 is MNHEY, CDR2 SVGAGI. The repertoire was sequenced with immunoSEQ multiplex PCR; TCRdb's copy has only in-frame clones and lacks some. The table shows hundreds of thousands of clones, with 70% to 90% occurring only once. This sample was shared with a second study, whose subject was human thymus T cells. Per that paper: Immunologically healthy infants in Finland undergoing congenital heart defect surgery were the donors. Thymic samples were excised during corrective heart operations. Gene usage for V and J segments appeared biased in thymic and blood repertoires. There were highly overlapping thymic repertoires among unrelated individuals, as related research reported.

The gene calls are TRBV6-5 and TRBJ1-2, with D maybe TRBD1 (5 bases). Sequenced: thymocytes. This TCR came from a boy less than two years old with a congenital heart defect. The CDR3 is CASSREDTYYGYTF. Here the CDR3 DNA reads TGTGCCAGCAGTAGGGAGGACACATACTATGGCTACACCTTC.